A selection of T cell receptor beta chains follows, all from one sample in a study of blood T cell repertoires in COVID-19. Repertoires were generated with immunoSEQ multiplex PCR, while TCRdb's copy carries only in-frame clones and drops some. This table has approximately 290,000 clones, approximately 83% appearing once. The sequencing sample was made of peripheral blood. The receptors derive from a person in their 70s with COVID-19, enrolled during active disease. Both conserved end residues are part of each CDR3. The order of the fields is clone size, D gene, J gene, V gene, CDR3 DNA, CDR3 protein. A D gene is named only where the DNA matches it firmly. Part of the rows lack a size; the others show once, few, many or a class for expanded clones.

- TRBD2 TRBJ2-6 TRBV7-3 TGTGCCAGCAGCTTAAGGCTAGCGGGAATATCTGGGGCCAACGTCCTGACTTTC CASSLRLAGISGANVLTF
- - TRBJ2-3 TRBV6-4 TGTGCCAGCAGTCCGGGACACAGCACAGATACGCAGTATTTT CASSPGHSTDTQYF
- TRBD1 TRBJ2-7 TRBV5-1 TGCGCCAGCAGCGCGGACCCACAGGGGATCGAGCAGTACTTC CASSADPQGIEQYF
once - TRBJ2-3 TRBV7-2 TGTGCCGTAGACACGGGAAGCACAGATACGCAGTATTTT CAVDTGSTDTQYF
- - TRBJ1-5 TRBV28 TGTGCCAGCAGGTCGGGGGGGGGCCATCAGCCCCAGCATTTT CASRSGGGHQPQHF
- - TRBJ2-7 TRBV6-2/TRBV6-3 TGTGCCAGCACCCCTACCCTGACAGCTAACTACGAGCAGTACTTC CASTPTLTANYEQYF
- - TRBJ1-3 TRBV6-2/TRBV6-3 TGTGCCAGCAGTTACCGGGACGGGGGAAGAAACACCATATATTTT CASSYRDGGRNTIYF
once TRBD2 TRBJ2-7 TRBV7-8 TGTGCCAGCAGCCCAGAAGCGGGGGGGCTAGGTAGCGAGCAGTACTTC CASSPEAGGLGSEQYF
- - TRBJ1-2 TRBV19 TGTGCCAGTAGTATATCCCCCCTCTATGGCTACACCTTC CASSISPLYGYTF
- TRBD1 TRBJ1-4 TRBV6-5 TGTGCCAGCAGAAATACAGGGGGAAGGGTCGAAAAACTGTTTTTT CASRNTGGRVEKLFF
- - TRBJ2-3 TRBV21-1 TGTGCCAGCAGCAATATAGCGGGAGTAGTGGGAGATACGCAGTATTTT CASSNIAGVVGDTQYF
- TRBD1 TRBJ1-6 TRBV9 TGTGCCAGCAGCAGGGACAGACGACCTGTTAATTCACCCCTCCACTTT CASSRDRRPVNSPLHF
- TRBD1 TRBJ1-4 TRBV3-1/TRBV3-2 TGTGCCAGCAACTATCCGGGACAGGGTGATGAAAAACTGTTTTTT CASNYPGQGDEKLFF
- - TRBJ1-1 TRBV18 TGTGCCAGCTCACCTCGTCCCACTGAAGCTTTCTTT CASSPRPTEAFF
once - TRBJ1-1 TRBV9 TGTGCCAGCAGCGTAGCGGGGAACACTGAAGCTTTCTTT CASSVAGNTEAFF
- TRBD2 TRBJ2-3 TRBV5-1 TGCGCCAGCAGCCTCATGGCTAGCGGGGGGCCAGGGGATACGCAGTATTTT CASSLMASGGPGDTQYF
once - TRBJ2-5 TRBV9 TGTGCCAGCAGCGTAGGGGGGCAAGCCCAAGAGACCCAGTACTTC CASSVGGQAQETQYF
few TRBD2 TRBJ2-7 TRBV7-9 TGTGCCAGCAGCTTAGCAAGCGGGGGGGGTTACGAGCAGTACTTC CASSLASGGGYEQYF
- TRBD2 TRBJ2-5 TRBV10-3 TGTGCCATCAGTGTAGTGCCTAGCGGGACGAAGACCCAGTACTTC CAISVVPSGTKTQYF
- TRBD1 TRBJ1-2 TRBV2 TGTGCCAGCAGTGAAGTCCAGGGGGCTGTAGGCTATGGCTACACCTTC CASSEVQGAVGYGYTF
- - TRBJ2-7 TRBV6-5 TGTGCCAGCACCACGACGGGGGTCTACGAGCAGTACTTC CASTTTGVYEQYF
- - TRBJ2-1 TRBV19 TGTGCCAGTAGTATAGAACTAGGGCTAGCGCTCAATGAGCAGTTCTTC CASSIELGLALNEQFF
- - TRBJ1-3 TRBV5-4 TGTGCCAGCAGCTTGTCAGGGGCTGGAAACACCATATATTTT CASSLSGAGNTIYF
once TRBD1 TRBJ1-1 TRBV27 TGTGCCAGCAGTTTGCGGACAGGGGGAAGAGAAGCTTTCTTT CASSLRTGGREAFF
- TRBD1 TRBJ1-6 TRBV10-3 TGTGCCACCTCCGGGACAGGGGACTCACCCCTCCACTTT CATSGTGDSPLHF
once - TRBJ2-3 TRBV12-3/TRBV12-4 TGTGCCAGCAGTCAAACTAGGAAAGATACGCAGTATTTT CASSQTRKDTQYF
- - TRBJ2-3 TRBV13 TGTGCCAGCAGCCCCGGGTATACGCAGTATTTT CASSPGYTQYF
- - TRBJ1-1 TRBV5-3 TGTGCCAGAAGCTTGTGGGACATACGAAACACTGAAGCTTTCTTT CARSLWDIRNTEAFF
- TRBD1 TRBJ1-5 TRBV7-2 TGTGCCAGCAGCTTAGTGGGCAGGGGGATTCTTCATAGCAATCAGCCCCAGCATTTT CASSLVGRGILHSNQPQHF
- - TRBJ2-7 TRBV27 TGTGCCAGCAGTTTGGGTTCAGGCAGCACAATCGGGCAGTACTTC CASSLGSGSTIGQYF
- TRBD1 TRBJ1-5 TRBV15 TGTGCCACAGAAACAGGGGGCGGTCAGCCCCAGCATTTT CATETGGGQPQHF
once TRBD1 TRBJ1-5 TRBV29-1 TGCAGCGTCGCAGGGGGGATGAATCAGCCCCAGCATTTT CSVAGGMNQPQHF
- TRBD1 TRBJ1-5 TRBV5-1 TGCGCCAGCAGCTTGGGGGGACAGGGGGTTCAGCCCCAGCATTTT CASSLGGQGVQPQHF
- TRBD1 TRBJ1-5 TRBV28 TGTGCCAGCAGTTTAAGGCAGGGGGGTAATCAGCCCCAGCATTTT CASSLRQGGNQPQHF
few - TRBJ1-1 TRBV19 TGTGCCAGTAGTATTCATTCTGACACGACTGAAGCTTTCTTT CASSIHSDTTEAFF
- TRBD2 TRBJ2-5 TRBV27 TGTGCCAGCAGCTTGTCGTTTCTAGCGGGGCTTAACCAAGAGACCCAGTACTTC CASSLSFLAGLNQETQYF
- TRBD1 TRBJ1-6 TRBV6-5 TGTGCCAGCAGCGCTAGGACAGGGACTAATTCACCCCTCCACTTT CASSARTGTNSPLHF
- TRBD1 TRBJ1-1 TRBV28 TGTGCCAGCAGTGGACAGGGGAGTGGGACTGAAGCTTTCTTT CASSGQGSGTEAFF
- - TRBJ1-4 TRBV6-5 TGTGCCAGCAGTCTGAGTTTGATTAATGAAAAACTGTTTTTT CASSLSLINEKLFF
- - TRBJ2-2 TRBV9 TGTGCCAGCAGCGCGGTCCCACGAGTCACCGGGGAGCTGTTTTTT CASSAVPRVTGELFF
- - TRBJ1-1 TRBV10-3 TGTGCCATCAGACAGGTGAACACTGAAGCTTTCTTT CAIRQVNTEAFF
few TRBD1 TRBJ1-2 TRBV5-8 TGTGCCAGCAGCTTCCCGGGACAGGGGAGGAACTATGGCTACACCTTC CASSFPGQGRNYGYTF
once - TRBJ2-1 TRBV7-2 TGTGCCAGCAGCTTAGTGGGTGGGGGGTTAGTTCGGAATGAGCAGTTCTTC CASSLVGGGLVRNEQFF